What follows are 18 T cell receptor beta chains derived from one specimen sequenced in a study of cytomegalovirus exposure and HLA in healthy donors. Vbeta (60) and Jbeta (13) primers were used in the PCR. TCRdb keeps only in-frame clones here, not all; method: immunoSEQ multiplex PCR. The sample lists 150,000 to 250,000 clones; 80% to 85% were seen once. Sample: PBMCs. The receptors derive from a woman between 45 and 65 years old in good health and CMV-seropositive.

The chain is built from TRBV6-5 and TRBJ1-4, with D perhaps matching TRBD1 (6 bases). The germline V gene has CDR1 MNHEY and CDR2 SVGAGI. The length of the CDR3 is 14 residues. Trimming pared 5 bases from V and 4 bases from J, leaving 11 bases between. The DNA for the CDR3 is TGTGCCAGCAGTCCGTCAGGGGTTAATGAAAAACTGTTTTTT. Translated, it gives CASSPSGVNEKLFF.

The chain combines TRBV6-4 with TRBJ1-1; no reliable D call. Germline loops: CDR1 MRHNA, CDR2 SNTAGT. The CDR3 loop spans 14 amino acids. Trimming removed 0 bases from V and 7 bases from J, with 12 bases in between. CDR3 residues: CASSDSEGEYEAFF. The CDR3 nucleotides are TGTGCCAGCAGTGACTCGGAGGGTGAGTATGAAGCTTTCTTT.

The chain recombines TRBV7-2 with TRBJ2-3, with D tentatively TRBD2 (6 bases). This CDR3 region has 16 residues. V gave up 5 bases and J gave up 1 base, with 16 bases separating them. Germline loops: CDR1 SGHTA, CDR2 FQGNSA. The CDR3 loop is CASSPPGGDGTDTQYF. The CDR3 nucleotides read TGTGCCAGCAGCCCTCCAGGCGGGGATGGCACAGATACGCAGTATTTT. The whole variable domain, remainder taken from reference TRBV7-2 and TRBJ2-3, is GAGVSQSPSNKVTEKGKDVELRCDPISGHTALYWYRQSLGQGLEFLIYFQGNSAPDKSGLPSDRFSAERTGGSVSTLTIQRTQQEDSAVYLCASSPPGGDGTDTQYFGPGTRLTVL.

This sequence joins TRBV29-1 and TRBJ2-1, with 9 bases identical to TRBD2. After removal of 7 bases from V and 0 bases from J, the junction contained 10 bases not matched to a gene. Germline lookup yields CDR1 SQVTM and CDR2 ANQGSEA. The CDR3 is made up of 16 amino acids. The chain's CDR3 is CSARGAGGLSYNEQFF. CDR3 coding DNA: TGCAGCGCCCGAGGGGCGGGAGGGCTCTCCTACAATGAGCAGTTCTTC.

A word on this clone: A read error may account for a junction end that differs from germline. The chain is built from TRBV11-2 and TRBJ2-4, with TRBD2 identical over 12 bases. Germline CDR1 is SGHAT and CDR2 is FQNNGV. The CDR3 runs 18 residues. CDR3 region: CASRRLAGGPLAKNSQYF. The CDR3 bases are TGTGCCAGCAGACGCCTAGCGGGGGGGCCGCTTGCCAAAAACAGTCAGTACTTC.

The chain is built from TRBV5-1 and TRBJ1-4; possible D gene TRBD1, 5 bases. The CDR3 is 17 amino acids. The V gene's germline CDR1 is SGHRS and CDR2 YFSETQ. The V end lost 3 bases, the J end lost 8 bases, and 23 bases lay between the germline ends. This chain's CDR3 is CASSSYPAQGVGEKLFF. For the CDR3, the DNA is TGCGCCAGCAGCTCCTACCCGGCGCAGGGCGTAGGGGAAAAACTGTTTTTT. The full variable domain, rest sourced from reference TRBV5-1 and TRBJ1-4, is KAGVTQTPRYLIKTRGQQVTLSCSPISGHRSVSWYQQTPGQGLQFLFEYFSETQRNKGNFPGRFSGRQFSNSRSEMNVSTLELGDSALYLCASSSYPAQGVGEKLFFGSGTQLSVL.

There are a few counts of this clone. The chain carries TRBV6-1 and TRBJ2-5; D is undetermined. V lost 2 bases and J lost 9, with 19 bases in between. Germline loops: CDR1 MNHNS, CDR2 SASEGT. The CDR3 is made up of 15 amino acids. The CDR3 loop reads CASSEPSLEKKAQYF. The CDR3 nucleotides are TGTGCCAGCAGTGAACCCTCCCTGGAGAAAAAGGCCCAGTACTTC.

This rearrangement joins TRBV19 to TRBJ2-2; no clear D gene. V dropped 7 bases and J dropped 7 bases, with 4 bases sitting between them. The CDR3 consists of 10 residues. Germline V gene data show CDR1 as LNHDA and CDR2 as SQIVND (reference sequence). The CDR3 loop reads CASNGGELFF. The CDR3 DNA is TGTGCCAGTAACGGCGGGGAGCTGTTTTTT.

This clone showed up just a few times. The chain links TRBV6-6 to TRBJ2-5, with D perhaps matching TRBD1 (6 bases). This CDR3 comprises 13 residues. V lost 6 bases to trimming and J lost 0 bases, with 8 bases between them. CDR1 MNHNY and CDR2 SVGAGI come from the germline V gene (reference sequence). The CDR3 loop reads CASRDSDQETQYF. As DNA, the CDR3 is TGTGCCAGCAGGGACAGTGACCAAGAGACCCAGTACTTC.

CDR3 residues: CASRPQVSGNTIYF. DNA of the CDR3: TGCGCCAGCAGGCCCCAGGTCTCTGGAAACACCATATATTTT. The rearrangement uses TRBV5-1 and TRBJ1-3; D call uncertain. The CDR3 has 14 residues. CDR1 and CDR2 (germline): SGHRS, YFSETQ. V gave up 5 bases and J gave up 0 bases, with 9 bases separating them.

This chain joins TRBV5-4 and TRBJ2-5; 11 positions agree with TRBD1. With the DNA end fitting TRBJ2-7 better, the J assignment may be wrong. The length of the CDR3 is 17 residues. Germline CDR1 is SGHNT and CDR2 is YYREEE (reference sequence). The CDR3 loop is CASSLGTGTGGIYEQYF. The CDR3 DNA reads TGTGCCAGCAGCTTGGGGACCGGGACAGGGGGAATCTACGAGCAGTACTTC.

Points on this clone: Sequence at one end of the junction differs from germline and may be a read error. Here the CDR3 reads CASSLLGRAPQYF. CDR3 DNA: TGTGCTAGCAGCTTGCTGGGGAGGGCACCGCAGTACTTC. This chain uses TRBV7-7 with TRBJ2-7, with 7 bases lining up with TRBD2. The CDR3 runs 13 residues. Germline values: CDR1 SSHAT, CDR2 FNYEAQ (reference sequence).

This clone was counted only a few times. The chain has TRBV7-2 and TRBJ1-6; D not certain. Trimming removed 8 bases at V and 9 bases at J, with 11 bases between. CDR3 length: 12 residues. The germline V gene encodes CDR1 SGHTA and CDR2 FQGNSA. In nucleotides, the CDR3 is TGTGCCAGCGCCGAAGCGCGTTCACCCCTCCACTTT. Amino acids: CASAEARSPLHF.

This clone was seen a single time. V usage is TRBV5-1 and J usage is TRBJ2-2; weak D call: TRBD2 (5 bases). V was trimmed by 6 bases and J by 4 bases, leaving 13 bases between them. The CDR3 totals 14 residues. Germline assignment: CDR1 SGHRS and CDR2 YFSETQ. CDR3 sequence (DNA): TGCGCCAGCACCGGCGGCGCGGGCACCGGGGAGCTGTTTTTT. Translating it yields CASTGGAGTGELFF.

This clone was seen more than once but under ten times. V gene TRBV11-2 combines with J gene TRBJ2-7; D gene ambiguous. V gave up 3 bases and J gave up 0 bases, with 6 bases separating them. Germline V lookup: CDR1 SGHAT, CDR2 FQNNGV. The CDR3 consists of 13 residues. The CDR3 loop reads CASSFLSSYEQYF. The CDR3 region has the DNA TGTGCCAGCAGCTTTCTTAGCTCCTACGAGCAGTACTTC.

The chain combines TRBV27 with TRBJ1-1, with 7 nucleotides matching TRBD1. V gave up 8 bases and J gave up 4 bases; unmatched junction bases: 7. Germline V gives CDR1 MNHEY, CDR2 SMNVEV (reference sequence). This CDR3 is 13 amino acids long. The CDR3 here is CASGHRGGTEAFF. CDR3 sequence (DNA): TGTGCCAGCGGGCACAGGGGTGGCACTGAAGCTTTCTTT.

The chain combines TRBV27 with TRBJ1-1; D is perhaps TRBD1 (6 bases). Germline CDR1 reads MNHEY; CDR2 reads SMNVEV (reference sequence). The CDR3 loop spans 14 amino acids. The V end lost 6 bases, the J end lost 7 bases, and 18 bases lay between the germline ends. The CDR3: CASRPLGAAGEAFF. As DNA, the CDR3 is TGTGCCAGCAGGCCTCTGGGGGCGGCGGGTGAAGCTTTCTTT.

Of note for this clone: The junction departs from the called germline gene at one end, perhaps through a read error. The V and J genes are TRBV2 and TRBJ2-6, with D possibly being TRBD1 (5 bases). CDR3 length: 15 residues. CDR1 SNHLY and CDR2 FYNNEI come from the germline V gene. The CDR3 reads CASSEDISGANGLTF. The CDR3 DNA is TGTGCCAGCAGTGAGGACATCTCTGGGGCCAACGGCCTGACTTTC. The whole variable domain, remainder taken from reference TRBV2 and TRBJ2-6, is EPEVTQTPSHQVTQMGQEVILRCVPISNHLYFYWYRQILGQKVEFLVSFYNNEISEKSEIFDDQFSVERPDGSNFTLKIRSTKLEDSAMYFCASSEDISGANGLTFGAGSRLTVL.